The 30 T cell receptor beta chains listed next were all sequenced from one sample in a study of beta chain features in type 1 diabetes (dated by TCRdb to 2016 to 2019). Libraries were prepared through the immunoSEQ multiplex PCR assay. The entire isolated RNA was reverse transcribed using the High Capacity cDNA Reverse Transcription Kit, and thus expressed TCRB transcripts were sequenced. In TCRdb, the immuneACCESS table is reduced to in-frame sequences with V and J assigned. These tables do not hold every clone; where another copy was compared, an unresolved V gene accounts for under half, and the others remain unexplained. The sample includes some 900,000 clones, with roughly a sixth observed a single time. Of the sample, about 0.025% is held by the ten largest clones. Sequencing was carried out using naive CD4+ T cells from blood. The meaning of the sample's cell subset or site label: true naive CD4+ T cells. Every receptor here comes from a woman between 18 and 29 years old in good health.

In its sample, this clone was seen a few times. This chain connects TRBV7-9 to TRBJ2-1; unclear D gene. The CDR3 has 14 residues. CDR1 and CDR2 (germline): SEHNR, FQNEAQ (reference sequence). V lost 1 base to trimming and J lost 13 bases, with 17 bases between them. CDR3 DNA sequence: TGTGCCAGCAGCTTAGATTCCGGTTTGGCTTCTCAGTTCTTC. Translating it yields CASSLDSGLASQFF.

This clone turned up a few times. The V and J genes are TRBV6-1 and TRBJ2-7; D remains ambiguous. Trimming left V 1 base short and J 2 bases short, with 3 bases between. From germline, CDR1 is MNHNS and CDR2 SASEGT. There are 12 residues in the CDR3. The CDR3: CASSEVTYEQYF. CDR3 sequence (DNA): TGTGCCAGCAGTGAAGTCACCTACGAGCAGTACTTC.

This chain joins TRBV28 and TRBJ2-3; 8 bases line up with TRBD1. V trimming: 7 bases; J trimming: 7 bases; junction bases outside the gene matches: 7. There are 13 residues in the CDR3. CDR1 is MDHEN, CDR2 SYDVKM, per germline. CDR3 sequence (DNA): TGTGCCAGCACCCCGACAGGGGTTTATACGCAGTATTTT. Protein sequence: CASTPTGVYTQYF.

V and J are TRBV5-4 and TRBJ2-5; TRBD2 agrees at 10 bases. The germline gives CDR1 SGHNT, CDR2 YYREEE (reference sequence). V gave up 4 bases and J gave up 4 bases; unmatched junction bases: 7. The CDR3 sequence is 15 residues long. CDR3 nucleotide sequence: TGTGCCAGCAGCAGTCCGGGACTAGCGCCAGAGACCCAGTACTTC. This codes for CASSSPGLAPETQYF.

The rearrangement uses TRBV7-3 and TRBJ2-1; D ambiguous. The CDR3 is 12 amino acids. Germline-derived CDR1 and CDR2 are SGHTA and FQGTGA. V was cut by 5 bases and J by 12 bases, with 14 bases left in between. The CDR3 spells CASSPARTRQFF. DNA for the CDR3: TGTGCCAGCAGCCCGGCACGGACCCGGCAGTTCTTC.

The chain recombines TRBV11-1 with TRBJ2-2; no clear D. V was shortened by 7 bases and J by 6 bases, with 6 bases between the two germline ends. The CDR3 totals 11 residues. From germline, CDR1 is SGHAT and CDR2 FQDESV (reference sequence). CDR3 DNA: TGTGCCAGCACTCCGTCCGGGGAGCTGTTTTTT. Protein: CASTPSGELFF.

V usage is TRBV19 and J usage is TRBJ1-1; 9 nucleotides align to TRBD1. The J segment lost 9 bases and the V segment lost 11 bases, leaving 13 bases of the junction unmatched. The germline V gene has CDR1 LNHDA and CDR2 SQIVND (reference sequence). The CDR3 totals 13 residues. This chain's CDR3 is CAASGTGTFQAFF. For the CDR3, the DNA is TGTGCCGCGTCCGGGACAGGGACATTTCAAGCTTTCTTT.

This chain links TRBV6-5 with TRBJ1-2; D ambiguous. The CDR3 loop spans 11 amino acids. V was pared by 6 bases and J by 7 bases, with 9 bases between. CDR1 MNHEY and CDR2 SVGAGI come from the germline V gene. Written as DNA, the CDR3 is TGTGCCAGCAGGGATGCAGGTGGCTACACCTTC. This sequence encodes CASRDAGGYTF.

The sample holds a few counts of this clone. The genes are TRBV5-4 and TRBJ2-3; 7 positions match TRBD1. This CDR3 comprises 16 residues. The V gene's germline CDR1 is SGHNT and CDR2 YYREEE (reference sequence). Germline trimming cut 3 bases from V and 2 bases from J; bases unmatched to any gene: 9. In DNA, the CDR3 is TGTGCCAGCAGCTCGACCTCGGACAGGTCCACAGATACGCAGTATTTT. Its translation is CASSSTSDRSTDTQYF.

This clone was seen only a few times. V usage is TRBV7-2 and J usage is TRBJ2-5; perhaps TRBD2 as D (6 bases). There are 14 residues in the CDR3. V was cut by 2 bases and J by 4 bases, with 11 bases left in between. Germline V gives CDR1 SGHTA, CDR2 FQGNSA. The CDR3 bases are TGTGCCAGCAGCTTAAGCGGCGGGGTAGAGACCCAGTACTTC. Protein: CASSLSGGVETQYF.

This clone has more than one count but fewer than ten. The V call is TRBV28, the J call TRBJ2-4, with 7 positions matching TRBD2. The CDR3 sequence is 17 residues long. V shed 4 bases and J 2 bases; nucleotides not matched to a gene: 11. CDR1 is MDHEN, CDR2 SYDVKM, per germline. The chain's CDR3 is CASSSPREYASKNIQYF. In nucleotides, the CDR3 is TGTGCCAGCAGTTCACCGCGGGAGTACGCGTCCAAAAACATTCAGTACTTC.

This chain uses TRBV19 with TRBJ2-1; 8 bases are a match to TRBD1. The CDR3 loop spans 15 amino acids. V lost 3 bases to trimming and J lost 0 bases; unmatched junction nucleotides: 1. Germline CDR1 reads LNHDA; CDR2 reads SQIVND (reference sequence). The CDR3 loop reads CASSITGGSYNEQFF. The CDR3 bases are TGTGCCAGTAGTATCACAGGGGGCTCCTACAATGAGCAGTTCTTC.

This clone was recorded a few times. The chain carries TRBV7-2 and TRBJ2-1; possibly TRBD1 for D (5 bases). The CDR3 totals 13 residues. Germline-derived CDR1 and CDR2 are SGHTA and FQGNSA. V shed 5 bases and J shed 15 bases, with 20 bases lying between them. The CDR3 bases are TGTGCCAGCAGCGTCAGCCGACAGTGGGATCCGTTCTTC. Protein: CASSVSRQWDPFF.

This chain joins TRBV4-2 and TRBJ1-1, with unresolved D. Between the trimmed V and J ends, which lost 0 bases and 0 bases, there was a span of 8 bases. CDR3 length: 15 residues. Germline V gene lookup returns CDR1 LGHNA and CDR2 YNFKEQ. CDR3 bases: TGTGCCAGCAGCCAAGAGGCTACGCTGAACACTGAAGCTTTCTTT. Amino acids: CASSQEATLNTEAFF.

The CDR3 sequence is CASSGRLRESYNEQFF. In DNA, the CDR3 is TGTGCCAGCTCAGGGCGGCTTCGGGAGTCCTACAATGAGCAGTTCTTC. The J gene is TRBJ2-1, the V gene TRBV18; TRBD2 might be the D (6 bases). V shed 5 bases and J shed 1 base, with 15 bases lying between them. This CDR3 region has 16 residues. CDR1 and CDR2 from the germline V gene are KGHSH and LQKENI.

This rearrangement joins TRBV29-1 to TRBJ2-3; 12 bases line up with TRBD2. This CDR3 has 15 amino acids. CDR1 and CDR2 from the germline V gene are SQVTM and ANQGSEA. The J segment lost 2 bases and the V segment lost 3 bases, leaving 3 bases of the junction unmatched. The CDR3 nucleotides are TGCAGCGTTGACGGACTAGCGGGAAACACAGATACGCAGTATTTT. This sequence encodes CSVDGLAGNTDTQYF.

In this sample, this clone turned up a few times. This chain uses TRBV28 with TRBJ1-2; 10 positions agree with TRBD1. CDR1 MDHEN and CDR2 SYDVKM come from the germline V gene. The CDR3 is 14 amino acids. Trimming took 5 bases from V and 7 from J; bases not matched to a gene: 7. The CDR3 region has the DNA TGTGCCAGCAGTACCCGACAGGGGGCCTTTGGCTACACCTTC. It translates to CASSTRQGAFGYTF.

CDR3 region: CASSLLGWGTEAFF. The CDR3 DNA reads TGTGCCAGCAGTTTATTAGGGTGGGGGACTGAAGCTTTCTTT. This chain uses TRBV27 with TRBJ1-1; tentative D call: TRBD1 (5 bases). CDR3 length: 14 amino acids. The germline V gene encodes CDR1 MNHEY and CDR2 SMNVEV (reference sequence). V was cut by 1 base and J by 5 bases, with 11 bases left in between.

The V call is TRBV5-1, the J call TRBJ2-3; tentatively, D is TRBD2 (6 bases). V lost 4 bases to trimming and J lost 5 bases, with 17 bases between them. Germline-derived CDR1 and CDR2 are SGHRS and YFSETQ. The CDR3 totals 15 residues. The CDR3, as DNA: TGCGCCAGCAGCCGGGGGTACGGGGACTTAGATACGCAGTATTTT. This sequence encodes CASSRGYGDLDTQYF.

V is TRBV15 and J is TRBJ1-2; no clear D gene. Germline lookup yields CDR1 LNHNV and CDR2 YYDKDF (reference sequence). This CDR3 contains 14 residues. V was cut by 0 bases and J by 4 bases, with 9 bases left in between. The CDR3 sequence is CATSREGSAYGYTF. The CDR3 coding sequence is TGTGCCACCAGCAGAGAGGGGTCCGCCTATGGCTACACCTTC.

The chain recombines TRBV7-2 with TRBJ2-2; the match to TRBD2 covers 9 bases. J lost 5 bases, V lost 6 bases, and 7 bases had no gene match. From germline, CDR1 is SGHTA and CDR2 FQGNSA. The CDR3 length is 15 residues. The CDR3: CASSSTSGTTGELFF. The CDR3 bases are TGTGCCAGCAGTTCGACTAGCGGAACTACCGGGGAGCTGTTTTTT.

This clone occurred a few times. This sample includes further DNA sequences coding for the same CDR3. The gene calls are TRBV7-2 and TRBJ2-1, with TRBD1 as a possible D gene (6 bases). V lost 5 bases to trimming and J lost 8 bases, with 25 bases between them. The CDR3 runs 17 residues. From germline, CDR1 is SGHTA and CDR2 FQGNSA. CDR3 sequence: CASSDGQRKPAGHEQFF. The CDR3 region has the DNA TGTGCCAGCAGCGACGGACAGCGGAAGCCAGCTGGGCATGAGCAGTTCTTC.

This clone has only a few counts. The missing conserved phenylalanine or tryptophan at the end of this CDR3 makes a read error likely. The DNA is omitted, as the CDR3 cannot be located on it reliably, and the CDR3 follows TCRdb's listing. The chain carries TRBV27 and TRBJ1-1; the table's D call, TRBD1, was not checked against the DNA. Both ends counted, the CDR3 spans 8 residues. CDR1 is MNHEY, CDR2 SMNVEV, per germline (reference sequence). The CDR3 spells CASSFGPT.

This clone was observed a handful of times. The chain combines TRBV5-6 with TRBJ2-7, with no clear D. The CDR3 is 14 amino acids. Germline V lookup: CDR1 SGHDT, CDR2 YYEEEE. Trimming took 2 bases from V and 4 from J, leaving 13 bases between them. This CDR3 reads CASSLFGVHYEQYF. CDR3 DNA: TGTGCCAGCAGCTTATTTGGGGTCCATTACGAGCAGTACTTC.

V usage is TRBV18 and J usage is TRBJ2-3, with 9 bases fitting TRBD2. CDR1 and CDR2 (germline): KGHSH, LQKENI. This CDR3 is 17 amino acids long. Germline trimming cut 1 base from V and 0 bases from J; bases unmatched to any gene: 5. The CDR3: CASSPRTSVTSTDTQYF. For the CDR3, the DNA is TGTGCCAGCTCACCACGGACTAGCGTCACTAGCACAGATACGCAGTATTTT.

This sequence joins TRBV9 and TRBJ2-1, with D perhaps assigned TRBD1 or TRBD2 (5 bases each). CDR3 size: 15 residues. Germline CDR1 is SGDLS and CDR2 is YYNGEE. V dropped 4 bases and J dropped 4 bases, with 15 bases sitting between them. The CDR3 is CASSPGPKVYNEQFF. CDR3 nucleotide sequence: TGTGCCAGCAGCCCGGGACCCAAAGTGTACAATGAGCAGTTCTTC.

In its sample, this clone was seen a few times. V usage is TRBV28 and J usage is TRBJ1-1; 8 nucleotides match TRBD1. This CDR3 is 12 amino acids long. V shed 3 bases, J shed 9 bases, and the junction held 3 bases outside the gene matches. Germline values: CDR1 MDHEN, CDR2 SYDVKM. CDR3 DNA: TGTGCCAGCAGTTTGCAGGGGGCGCAAGCTTTCTTT. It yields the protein CASSLQGAQAFF.

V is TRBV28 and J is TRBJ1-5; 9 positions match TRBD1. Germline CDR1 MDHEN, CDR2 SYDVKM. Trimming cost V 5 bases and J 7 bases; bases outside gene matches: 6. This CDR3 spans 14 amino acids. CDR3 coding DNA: TGTGCCAGCAGTCACGGGACAGGGAGACAGCCCCAGCATTTT. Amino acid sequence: CASSHGTGRQPQHF.

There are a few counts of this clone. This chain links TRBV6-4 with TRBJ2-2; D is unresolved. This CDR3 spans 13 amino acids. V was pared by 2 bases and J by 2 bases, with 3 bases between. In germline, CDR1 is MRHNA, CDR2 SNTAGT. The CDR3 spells CASSDPNTGELFF. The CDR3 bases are TGTGCCAGCAGTGACCCTAACACCGGGGAGCTGTTTTTT.

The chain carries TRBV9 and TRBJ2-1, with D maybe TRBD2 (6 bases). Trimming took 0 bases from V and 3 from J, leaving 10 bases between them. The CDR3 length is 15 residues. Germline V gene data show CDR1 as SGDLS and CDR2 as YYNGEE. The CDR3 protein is CASSVGSGIYNEQFF. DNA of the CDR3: TGTGCCAGCAGCGTAGGTAGCGGAATCTACAATGAGCAGTTCTTC.